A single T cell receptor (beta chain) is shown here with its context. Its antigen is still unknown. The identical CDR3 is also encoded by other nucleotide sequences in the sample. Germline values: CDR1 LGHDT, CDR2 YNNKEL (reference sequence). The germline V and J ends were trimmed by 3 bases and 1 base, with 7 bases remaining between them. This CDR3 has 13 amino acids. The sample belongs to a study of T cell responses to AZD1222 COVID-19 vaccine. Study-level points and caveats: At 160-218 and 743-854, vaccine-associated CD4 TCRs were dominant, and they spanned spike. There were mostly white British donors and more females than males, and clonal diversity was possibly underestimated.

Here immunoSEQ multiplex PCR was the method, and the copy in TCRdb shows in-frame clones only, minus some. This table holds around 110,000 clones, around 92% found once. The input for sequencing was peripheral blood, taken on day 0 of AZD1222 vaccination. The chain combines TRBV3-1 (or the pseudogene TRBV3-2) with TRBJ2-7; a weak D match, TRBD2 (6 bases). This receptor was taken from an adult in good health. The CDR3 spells CASSQGLSYEQYF. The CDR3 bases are TGTGCCAGCAGCCAGGGACTGTCCTACGAGCAGTACTTC.